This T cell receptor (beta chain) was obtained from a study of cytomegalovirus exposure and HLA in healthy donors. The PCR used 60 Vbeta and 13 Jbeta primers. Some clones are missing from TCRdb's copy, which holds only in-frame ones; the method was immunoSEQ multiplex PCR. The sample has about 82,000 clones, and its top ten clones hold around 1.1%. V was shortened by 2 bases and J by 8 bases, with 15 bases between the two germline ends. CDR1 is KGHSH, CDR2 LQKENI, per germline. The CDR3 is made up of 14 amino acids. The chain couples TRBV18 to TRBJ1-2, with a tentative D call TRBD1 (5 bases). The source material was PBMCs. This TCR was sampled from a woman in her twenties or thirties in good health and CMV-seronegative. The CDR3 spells CASSPAPLGGGYTF. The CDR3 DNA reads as TGTGCCAGCTCACCAGCCCCACTCGGGGGGGGCTACACCTTC. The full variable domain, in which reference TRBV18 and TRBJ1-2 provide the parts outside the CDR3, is NAGVMQNPRHLVRRRGQEARLRCSPMKGHSHVYWYRQLPEEGLKFMVYLQKENIIDESGMPKERFSAEFPKEGPSILRIQQVVRGDSAAYFCASSPAPLGGGYTFGSGTRLTVV.